The 2 T cell receptor beta chains in this list originate from one sample, sequenced in a study of T cells in Graves' hyperthyroidism and ophthalmopathy. TCR beta CDR3 region amplification was performed from RNA transcripts. Researchers ran a first-round RT-PCR on the TCR CDR3 using the HTBI primer set. TCRdb fed the multiplex PCR reads into MiXCR, producing one record per CDR3 protein. The sample lists roughly 350,000 distinct CDR3 sequences, about 14% occurring once. The sequenced material came from blood. These receptors were taken from a woman younger than 45 with Graves' ophthalmopathy.

The V call is TRBV6-5, the J call TRBJ1-6; D unclear. This CDR3 has 17 amino acids. V was shortened by 0 bases and J by 0 bases, with 9 bases between the two germline ends. Germline assignment: CDR1 MNHEY and CDR2 SVGAGI. The chain's CDR3 is CASSYSMRRSYNSPLHF. In DNA, the CDR3 is TGTGCCAGCAGTTACTCGATGCGTCGCTCCTATAATTCACCCCTCCACTTT.

The gene calls are TRBV11-2 and TRBJ1-3; perhaps TRBD1 as D (6 bases). From germline, CDR1 is SGHAT and CDR2 FQNNGV. With 4 bases removed from V and 2 bases from J, the gap between germline ends came to 21 bases. The length of the CDR3 is 18 residues. This chain's CDR3 is CASSSFRHREPAGNTIYF. The CDR3 DNA reads TGTGCCAGCAGCTCCTTCAGACACAGGGAGCCGGCTGGAAACACCATATATTTT.